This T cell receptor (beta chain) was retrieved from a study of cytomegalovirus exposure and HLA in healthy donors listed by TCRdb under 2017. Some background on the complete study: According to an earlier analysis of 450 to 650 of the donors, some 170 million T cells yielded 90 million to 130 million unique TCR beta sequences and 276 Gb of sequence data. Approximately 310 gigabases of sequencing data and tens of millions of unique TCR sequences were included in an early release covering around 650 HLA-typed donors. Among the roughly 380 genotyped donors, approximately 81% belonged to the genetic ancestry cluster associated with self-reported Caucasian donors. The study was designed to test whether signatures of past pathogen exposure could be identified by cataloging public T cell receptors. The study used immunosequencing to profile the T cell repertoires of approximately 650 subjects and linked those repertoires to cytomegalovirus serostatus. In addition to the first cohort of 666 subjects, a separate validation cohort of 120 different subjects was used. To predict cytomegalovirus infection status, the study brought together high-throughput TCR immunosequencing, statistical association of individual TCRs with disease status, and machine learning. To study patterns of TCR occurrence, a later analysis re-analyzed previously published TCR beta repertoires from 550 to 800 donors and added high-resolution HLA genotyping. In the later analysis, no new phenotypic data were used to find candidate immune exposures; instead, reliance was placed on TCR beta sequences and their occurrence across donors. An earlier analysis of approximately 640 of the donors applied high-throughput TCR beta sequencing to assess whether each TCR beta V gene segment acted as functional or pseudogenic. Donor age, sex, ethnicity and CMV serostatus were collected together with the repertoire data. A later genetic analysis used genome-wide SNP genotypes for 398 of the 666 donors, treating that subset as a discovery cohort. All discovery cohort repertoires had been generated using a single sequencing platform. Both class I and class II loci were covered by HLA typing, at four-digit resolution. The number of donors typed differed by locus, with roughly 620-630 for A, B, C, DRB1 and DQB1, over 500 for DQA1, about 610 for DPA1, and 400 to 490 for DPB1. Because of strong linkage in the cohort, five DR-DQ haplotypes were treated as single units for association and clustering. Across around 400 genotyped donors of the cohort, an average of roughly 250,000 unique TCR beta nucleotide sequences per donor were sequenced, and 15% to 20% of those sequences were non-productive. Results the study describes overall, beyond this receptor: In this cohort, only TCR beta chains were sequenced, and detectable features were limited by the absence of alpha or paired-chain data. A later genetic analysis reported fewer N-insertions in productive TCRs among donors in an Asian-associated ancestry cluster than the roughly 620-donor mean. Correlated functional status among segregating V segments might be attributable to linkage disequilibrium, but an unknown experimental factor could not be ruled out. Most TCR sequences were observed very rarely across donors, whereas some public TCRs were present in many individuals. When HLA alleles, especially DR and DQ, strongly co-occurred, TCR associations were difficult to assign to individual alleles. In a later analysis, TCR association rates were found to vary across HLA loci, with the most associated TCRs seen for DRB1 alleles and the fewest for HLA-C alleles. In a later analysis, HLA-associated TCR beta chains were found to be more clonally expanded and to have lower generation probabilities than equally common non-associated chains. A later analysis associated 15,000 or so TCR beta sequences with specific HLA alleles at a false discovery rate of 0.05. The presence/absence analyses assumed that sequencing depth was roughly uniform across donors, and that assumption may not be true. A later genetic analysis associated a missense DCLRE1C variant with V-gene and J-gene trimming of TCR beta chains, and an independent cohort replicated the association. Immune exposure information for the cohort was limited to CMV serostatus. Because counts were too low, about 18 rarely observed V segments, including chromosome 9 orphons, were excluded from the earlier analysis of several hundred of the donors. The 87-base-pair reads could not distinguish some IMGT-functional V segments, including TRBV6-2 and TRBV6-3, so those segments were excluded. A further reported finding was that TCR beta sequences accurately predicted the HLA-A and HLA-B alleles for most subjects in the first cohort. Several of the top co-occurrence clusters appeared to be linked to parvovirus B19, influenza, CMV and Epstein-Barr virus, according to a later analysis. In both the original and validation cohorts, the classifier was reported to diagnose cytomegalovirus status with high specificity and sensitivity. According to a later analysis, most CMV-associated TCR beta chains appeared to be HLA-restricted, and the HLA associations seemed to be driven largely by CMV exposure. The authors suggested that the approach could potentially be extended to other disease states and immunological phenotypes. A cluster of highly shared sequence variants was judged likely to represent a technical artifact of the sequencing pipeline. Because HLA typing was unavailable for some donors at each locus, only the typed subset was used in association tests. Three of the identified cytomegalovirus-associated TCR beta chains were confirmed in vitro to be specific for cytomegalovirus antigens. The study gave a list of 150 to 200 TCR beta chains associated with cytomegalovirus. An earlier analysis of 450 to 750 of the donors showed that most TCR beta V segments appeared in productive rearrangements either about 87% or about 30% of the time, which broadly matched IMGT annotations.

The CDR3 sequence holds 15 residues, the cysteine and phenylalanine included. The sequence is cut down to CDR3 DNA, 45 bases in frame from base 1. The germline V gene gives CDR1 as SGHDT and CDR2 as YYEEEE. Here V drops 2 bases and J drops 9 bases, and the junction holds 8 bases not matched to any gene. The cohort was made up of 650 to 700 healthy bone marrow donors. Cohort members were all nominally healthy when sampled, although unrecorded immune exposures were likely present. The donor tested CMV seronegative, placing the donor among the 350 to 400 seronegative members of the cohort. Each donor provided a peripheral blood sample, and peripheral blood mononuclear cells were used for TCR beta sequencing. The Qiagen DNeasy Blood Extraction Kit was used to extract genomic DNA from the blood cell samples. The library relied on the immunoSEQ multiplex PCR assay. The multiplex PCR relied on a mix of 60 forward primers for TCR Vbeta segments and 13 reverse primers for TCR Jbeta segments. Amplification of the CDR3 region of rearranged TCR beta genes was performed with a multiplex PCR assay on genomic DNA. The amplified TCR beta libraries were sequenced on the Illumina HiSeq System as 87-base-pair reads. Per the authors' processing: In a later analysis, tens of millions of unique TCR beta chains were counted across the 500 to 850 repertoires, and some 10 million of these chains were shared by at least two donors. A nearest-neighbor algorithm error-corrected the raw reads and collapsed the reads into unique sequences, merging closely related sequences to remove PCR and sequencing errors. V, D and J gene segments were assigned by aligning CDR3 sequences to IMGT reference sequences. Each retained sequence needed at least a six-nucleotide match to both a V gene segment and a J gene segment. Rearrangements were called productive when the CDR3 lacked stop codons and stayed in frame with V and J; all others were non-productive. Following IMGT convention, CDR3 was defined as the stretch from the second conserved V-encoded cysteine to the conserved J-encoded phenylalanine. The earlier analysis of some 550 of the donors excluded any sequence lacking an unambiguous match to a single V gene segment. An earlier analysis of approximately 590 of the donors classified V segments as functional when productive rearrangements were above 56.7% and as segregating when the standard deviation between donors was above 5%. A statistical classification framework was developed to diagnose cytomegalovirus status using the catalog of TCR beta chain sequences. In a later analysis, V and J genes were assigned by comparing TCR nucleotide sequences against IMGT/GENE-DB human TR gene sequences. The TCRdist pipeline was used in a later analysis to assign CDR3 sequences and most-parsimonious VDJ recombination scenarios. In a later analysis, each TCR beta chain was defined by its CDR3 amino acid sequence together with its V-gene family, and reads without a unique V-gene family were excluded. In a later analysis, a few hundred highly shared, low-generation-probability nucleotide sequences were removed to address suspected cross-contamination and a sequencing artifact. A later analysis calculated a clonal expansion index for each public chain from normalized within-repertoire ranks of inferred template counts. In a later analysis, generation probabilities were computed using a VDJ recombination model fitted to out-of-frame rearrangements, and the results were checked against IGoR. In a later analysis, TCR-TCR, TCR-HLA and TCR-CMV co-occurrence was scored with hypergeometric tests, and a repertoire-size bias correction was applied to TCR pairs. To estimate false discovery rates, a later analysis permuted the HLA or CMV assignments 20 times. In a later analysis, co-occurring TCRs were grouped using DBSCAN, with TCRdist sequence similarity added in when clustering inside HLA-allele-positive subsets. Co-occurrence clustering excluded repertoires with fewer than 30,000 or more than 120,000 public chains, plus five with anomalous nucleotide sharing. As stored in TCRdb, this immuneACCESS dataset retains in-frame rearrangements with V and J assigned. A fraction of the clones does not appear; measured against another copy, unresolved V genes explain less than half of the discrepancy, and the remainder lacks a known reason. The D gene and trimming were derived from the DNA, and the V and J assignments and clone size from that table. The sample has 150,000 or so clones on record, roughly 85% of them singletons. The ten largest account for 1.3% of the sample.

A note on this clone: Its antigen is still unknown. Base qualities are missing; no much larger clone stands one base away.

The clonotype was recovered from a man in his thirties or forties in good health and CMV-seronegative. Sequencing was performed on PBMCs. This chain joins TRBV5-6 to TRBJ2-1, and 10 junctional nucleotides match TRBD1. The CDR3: CASSFGTGALGEQFF. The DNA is TGTGCCAGCAGCTTCGGGACAGGGGCCCTCGGTGAGCAGTTCTTC.